Reported below is one TCR beta chain. The antigen is not known. This record comes from a study of T cells in tuberculosis. TCRdb keeps only in-frame clones here, not all; method: immunoSEQ multiplex PCR. Among 37,000 or so clones, around 93% were seen once, and the ten largest hold around 10%. Tuberculin skin test and IGRA determined adolescents' latent tuberculosis status at entry. V was clipped by 4 bases and J by 4 bases; unmatched bases: 12. CDR3 length: 17 amino acids. Germline CDR1 reads GTSNPN; CDR2 reads SVGIG (reference sequence). Whole-study results and caveats: GMM-specific TCRs were nearer to active tuberculosis alpha repertoires, suggesting expansion.

The source material was PBMCs. The TCR sequence derives from a donor aged 10-35 years with latent tuberculosis or without tuberculosis infection. Some clones in this sample may be carry-over from other donors' samples. The gene calls are TRBV30 and TRBJ1-5; 11 bases align to TRBD1. DNA of the CDR3: TGTGCCTGGAATTTATACCCCCGGGACAGGGGGAATCAGCCCCAGCATTTT. Protein: CAWNLYPRDRGNQPQHF. The entire variable domain, with the rest obtained from reference TRBV30 and TRBJ1-5, is as follows: SQTIHQWPATLVQPVGSPLSLECTVEGTSNPNLYWYRQAAGRGLQLLFYSVGIGQISSEVPQNLSASRPQDRQFILSSKKLLLSDSGFYLCAWNLYPRDRGNQPQHFGDGTRLSIL.